These 23 T cell receptor beta chains were sequenced from one sample in a study of blood T cells in healthy people across ages. Sample-barcoded 5' priming and a J-beta primer mix drove a second PCR of roughly 7 to 11 cycles. Using its own MiXCR run on the 5' RACE reads, TCRdb lists one record per CDR3 protein. The sample includes 650,000 to 800,000 distinct CDR3 sequences, about 42% seen only once; the top ten take roughly 19%. Sequenced material: blood. The receptors here all came from a man in his 60s in good health.

This clonotype has just one count. A much larger clonotype is one base distant, so this may be a read error. The genes are TRBV29-1 and TRBJ1-2; unclear D gene. V was shortened by 4 bases and J by 4 bases, with 16 bases between the two germline ends. Germline values: CDR1 SQVTM, CDR2 ANQGSEA. The CDR3 runs to 14 residues. Here the CDR3 DNA reads TGCAGCGTTGGAGATACAGCTCCGACCTATGGCTACACCTTC. As protein: CSVGDTAPTYGYTF.

For this clonotype: Just one base apart from a much larger clone, this may be a read error. The chain is built from TRBV14 and TRBJ2-7, with 7 bases lining up with TRBD1. The CDR3 totals 15 residues. From germline, CDR1 is SGHDN and CDR2 FVKESK. The CDR3 here is CSSSLPGTAPYEQYF. DNA of the CDR3: TGTTCCAGCAGCCTACCCGGGACAGCCCCCTACGAGCAGTACTTC. Supplemented by reference TRBV14 and TRBJ2-7, the full variable domain reads EAGVTQFPSHSVIEKGQTVTLRCDPISGHDNLYWYRRVMGKEIKFLLHFVKESKQDESGMPNNRFLAERTGGTYSTLKVQPAELEDSGVYFCSSSLPGTAPYEQYFGPGTRLTVT.

This clonotype has just a few counts. The V gene is TRBV7-2, the J gene TRBJ1-5; maybe TRBD1 (5 bases). Germline V gene data show CDR1 as SGHTA and CDR2 as FQGNSA. This CDR3 region has 17 residues. V dropped 1 base and J dropped 0 bases, with 13 bases sitting between them. DNA for the CDR3: TGTGCCAGCAGCTTAGTTGGGGGAAGATATAGCAATCAGCCCCAGCATTTT. This sequence encodes CASSLVGGRYSNQPQHF.

This chain uses TRBV13 with TRBJ2-7; 7 nucleotides agree with TRBD2. TRBJ2-5 explains the end of the DNA better; the J call may be wrong. This CDR3 has 17 residues. CDR1 PRHDT and CDR2 FYEKMQ come from the germline V gene (reference sequence). Here the CDR3 DNA reads TGTGCCAGCAGCTTAAGAGCGGGGCTTGGAGGTTTGGAGACCCAGTACTTC. Encoded protein: CASSLRAGLGGLETQYF.

The chain joins TRBV7-2 to TRBJ1-2; D uncertain. V gave up 5 bases and J gave up 5 bases, with 15 bases separating them. The CDR3 loop spans 14 amino acids. The germline V gene has CDR1 SGHTA and CDR2 FQGNSA. The CDR3 region is CASSESSMGYGYTF. The CDR3 DNA is TGTGCCAGCAGCGAGAGCAGTATGGGGTATGGCTACACCTTC.

This chain links TRBV18 with TRBJ2-5, with D perhaps TRBD1 (6 bases). The length of the CDR3 is 13 residues. The germline V gene encodes CDR1 KGHSH and CDR2 LQKENI. The germline V and J ends were trimmed by 5 bases and 5 bases, with 12 bases remaining between them. CDR3 nucleotides: TGTGCCAGCTCAAAGAGGACAGAGGAGACCCAGTACTTC. Protein product: CASSKRTEETQYF.

CDR3 protein: CASSYTGTRETQYF. DNA for the CDR3: TGTGCCAGCAGTTACACGGGTACCAGGGAGACCCAGTACTTC. V and J are TRBV6-2 or TRBV6-3 and TRBJ2-5; D is undetermined. CDR3 length: 14 residues. Germline loops: CDR1 MNHEY, CDR2 SVGEGT. V gave up 2 bases and J gave up 5 bases, with 12 bases separating them.

This clonotype was observed a handful of times. This chain connects TRBV12-3 or TRBV12-4 to TRBJ2-4, with 8 bases lining up with TRBD2. The CDR3 is 13 residues long. V trimming: 10 bases; J trimming: 9 bases; junction bases outside the gene matches: 11. The CDR3 protein is CATNRGGEGIQYF. CDR3 bases: TGTGCCACCAACCGGGGGGGTGAAGGCATTCAGTACTTC.

A remark on this clonotype: This may come from a read error, since a much larger clone is one base off. The chain joins TRBV20-1 to TRBJ1-2, with 9 nucleotides matching TRBD1. Per germline, CDR1 DFQATT and CDR2 SNEGSKA (reference sequence). CDR3 length: 14 amino acids. J lost 2 bases, V lost 6 bases, and 7 bases had no gene match. The CDR3 sequence is CSADPGTGNYGYTF. The CDR3 coding sequence is TGCAGTGCCGACCCCGGGACAGGGAACTATGGCTACACCTTC.

The rearrangement joins TRBV12-3 or TRBV12-4 to TRBJ2-7; D gene unclear. Trimming pared 1 base from V and 2 bases from J, leaving 12 bases between. The CDR3 contains 15 residues. The CDR3 DNA sequence: TGTGCCAGCAGTTTAGACCCGGTAACCCCCTACGAGCAGTACTTC. It translates to CASSLDPVTPYEQYF.

DNA of the CDR3: TGTGCCAGCAGTCAAGGGACGGAGGGGAAACAGTACTTC. Amino acid sequence: CASSQGTEGKQYF. The chain links TRBV6-2 or TRBV6-3 to TRBJ2-4; D might be TRBD2 (6 bases). Germline V gives CDR1 MNHEY, CDR2 SVGEGT. CDR3 length: 13 amino acids. Trimming stripped 5 bases from V and 13 bases from J, with 18 bases between.

The chain has TRBV7-2 and TRBJ1-5; D not resolved. V lost 6 bases to trimming and J lost 1 base, with 10 bases between them. This CDR3 has 14 residues. Germline CDR1 and CDR2: SGHTA and FQGNSA. This CDR3 is CASRNQASNQPQHF. For the CDR3, the DNA is TGTGCCAGCAGGAATCAGGCGAGCAATCAGCCCCAGCATTTT.

This clonotype showed up just a few times. The J gene is TRBJ2-1, the V gene TRBV15, with D uncertain. The CDR3 consists of 15 residues. Germline CDR1 is LNHNV and CDR2 is YYDKDF (reference sequence). Trimming cost V 1 base and J 7 bases, with 14 bases left between them. CDR3 residues: CATSRAVAGVNEQFF. CDR3 DNA sequence: TGTGCCACCAGCAGAGCCGTAGCCGGAGTTAATGAGCAGTTCTTC.

The V gene is TRBV7-9, the J gene TRBJ2-5, with 9 bases that match TRBD1. The CDR3 is 14 residues long. Trimming at V came to 6 bases and at J to 10 bases, leaving 12 bases not matched to a gene. CDR1 is SEHNR, CDR2 FQNEAQ, per germline (reference sequence). The CDR3 region has the DNA TGTGCCAGCAGTGCAGGACAGGGGTATCGGTTCCAGTACTTC. Translated, it gives CASSAGQGYRFQYF.

The rearrangement joins TRBV4-2 to TRBJ2-1; TRBD2 aligns across 8 bases. Germline loops: CDR1 LGHNA, CDR2 YNFKEQ. Germline trimming cut 0 bases from V and 2 bases from J; bases unmatched to any gene: 6. The CDR3 covers 17 residues. CDR3 bases: TGTGCCAGCAGCCAAGATCGGGTGCGGGGGGCCTACAATGAGCAGTTCTTC. Amino acids: CASSQDRVRGAYNEQFF.

The V gene is TRBV4-2, the J gene TRBJ2-7; 11 bases map to TRBD1. The junction had 5 bases not matched to a gene; V was cut back by 5 bases and J by 2 bases. The germline V gene encodes CDR1 LGHNA and CDR2 YNFKEQ. CDR3 size: 15 residues. The CDR3: CASSKGQGAPYEQYF. The CDR3 coding sequence is TGTGCCAGCAGCAAAGGACAGGGGGCCCCCTACGAGCAGTACTTC.

Here the CDR3 DNA reads TGTGCCAGCAGTGATCGAACTAGCGATGAGCAGTTCTTC. As protein: CASSDRTSDEQFF. The rearrangement uses TRBV2 and TRBJ2-1, with 7 nucleotides matching TRBD2. The germline V gene has CDR1 SNHLY and CDR2 FYNNEI. The trim removed 3 bases at V and 8 bases at J, leaving 4 bases unmatched. CDR3 size: 13 residues.

This clonotype occurred a few times. The CDR3 region is CASSFGVGEKLFF. The CDR3 nucleotides are TGTGCCAGCAGCTTTGGTGTGGGTGAAAAACTGTTTTTT. V gene TRBV5-6 combines with J gene TRBJ1-4; D uncertain. The germline CDR1 and CDR2 sequences are SGHDT and YYEEEE. Trimming took off 2 bases at V and 7 bases at J, with 9 bases between the two ends. This CDR3 contains 13 residues.

This chain connects TRBV27 to TRBJ2-4; unclear D gene. The better agreement between TRBJ2-7 and the DNA end casts doubt on the J call. This CDR3 comprises 14 residues. In germline, CDR1 is MNHEY, CDR2 SMNVEV (reference sequence). CDR3 in amino acids: CASSKTVPAYEQYF. Here the CDR3 DNA reads TGTGCCAGCAGTAAGACCGTGCCAGCCTACGAGCAGTACTTC.

The chain links TRBV6-5 to TRBJ1-2, with 7 bases fitting TRBD1. The CDR3 totals 15 residues. The junction had 6 bases not matched to a gene; V was cut back by 2 bases and J by 3 bases. Germline V gene sequence: CDR1 MNHEY, CDR2 SVGAGI. The CDR3 loop reads CASSYTTGNHYGYTF. For the CDR3, the DNA is TGTGCCAGCAGTTACACGACAGGGAACCACTATGGCTACACCTTC.

This clonotype appeared once. The rearrangement uses TRBV7-8 and TRBJ1-6; D is unresolved. This CDR3 has 13 residues. V lost 5 bases and J 10 bases, leaving 12 bases between the germline ends. CDR1 SGHVS and CDR2 FQNEAQ come from the germline V gene. The CDR3 loop reads CASSTRDRSPLHF. The CDR3 bases are TGTGCCAGCAGCACACGAGACCGATCACCCCTCCACTTT.

This chain links TRBV12-3 or TRBV12-4 with TRBJ1-2; 7 positions match TRBD1. CDR3 length equals 15 residues. Unmatched junction bases numbered 11, after V lost 6 bases and J lost 4 bases. CDR3 DNA sequence: TGTGCCAGCAGACCCACAGGGGACTGGTCCTATGGCTACACCTTC. As protein: CASRPTGDWSYGYTF.

The chain employs TRBV10-2 and TRBJ1-4; D not certain. This CDR3 has 13 residues. V shed 2 bases and J shed 7 bases, with 8 bases lying between them. Germline CDR1 reads WSHSY; CDR2 reads SAAADI. This chain's CDR3 is CASSENGLEKLFF. The CDR3 bases are TGCGCCAGCAGTGAGAATGGACTTGAAAAACTGTTTTTT.